The 23 T cell receptor beta chains in this list originate from one sample, sequenced in a study of OX40 agonist ivuxolimab in advanced cancers. Generated by immunoSEQ multiplex PCR, the TCRdb table keeps only in-frame clones and is missing some. The sample lists about 69,000 clones, roughly 90% occurring once. The sequencing used CD4+ or CD8+ T cells sorted from blood, collected in a trial of the OX40 agonist ivuxolimab. The receptors were gathered from an adult with an advanced solid tumor such as melanoma, head and neck, liver or kidney cancer.

V gene TRBV7-2 combines with J gene TRBJ2-7; 7 bases are a match to TRBD2. Germline lookup yields CDR1 SGHTA and CDR2 FQGNSA. The V and J ends lost 1 base and 7 bases, in that order; junction bases with no gene match: 13. The CDR3 loop spans 16 amino acids. The CDR3 sequence is CASSLELSSGSAEQYF. As DNA, the CDR3 is TGTGCCAGCAGCTTAGAATTGTCTAGCGGTAGTGCAGAGCAGTACTTC.

V gene TRBV5-1 combines with J gene TRBJ2-1, with 12 bases lining up with TRBD2. The CDR3 runs 15 residues. Unmatched junction bases numbered 5, after V lost 4 bases and J lost 6 bases. The germline CDR1 and CDR2 sequences are SGHRS and YFSETQ. The CDR3 bases are TGCGCCAGCAGCACACTAGCGGGAGGTCGCAATGAGCAGTTCTTC. Protein: CASSTLAGGRNEQFF.

This chain joins TRBV2 and TRBJ2-3, with 10 nucleotides matching TRBD2. The V and J ends lost 6 bases and 0 bases, in that order; junction bases with no gene match: 3. The CDR3 has 15 amino acids. Germline V gene sequence: CDR1 SNHLY, CDR2 FYNNEI. The CDR3 loop is CASSGLAESTDTQYF. CDR3 coding DNA: TGTGCCAGCAGCGGACTAGCGGAAAGCACAGATACGCAGTATTTT.

This chain connects TRBV27 to TRBJ2-5; 11 bases align to TRBD2. CDR3 length: 14 amino acids. The germline CDR1 and CDR2 sequences are MNHEY and SMNVEV (reference sequence). J gave up 4 bases and V 6 bases, and 4 bases lay outside the gene matches. In DNA form, the CDR3 reads TGTGCCAGCAGACTAGCGGGAGACGCAGAGACCCAGTACTTC. This codes for CASRLAGDAETQYF.

This clone was observed once. This sequence joins TRBV27 and TRBJ2-7, with TRBD2 identical over 10 bases. The CDR3 sequence is 15 residues long. Trimming removed 4 bases from V and 0 bases from J; junction bases left unmatched: 3. Germline V gene sequence: CDR1 MNHEY, CDR2 SMNVEV (reference sequence). CDR3 in amino acids: CASSYTSGASYEQYF. DNA for the CDR3: TGTGCCAGCAGTTATACTAGCGGGGCCTCCTACGAGCAGTACTTC.

The chain recombines TRBV7-2 with TRBJ2-7; D is possibly TRBD2 (6 bases). Germline lookup yields CDR1 SGHTA and CDR2 FQGNSA. Trimming took 5 bases from V and 3 from J, leaving 14 bases between them. The CDR3 is made up of 14 amino acids. CDR3 DNA: TGTGCCAGCAGCCCTAGCGCGGGGATCTACGAGCAGTACTTC. Protein sequence: CASSPSAGIYEQYF.

V usage is TRBV23-1 and J usage is TRBJ2-3; D is unclear. TRBV23-1 is treated as an ORF (open reading frame) with a function not yet certain. The CDR3 extends over 13 amino acids. The ends were cut back, 6 bases at V and 4 bases at J, with 11 bases in the middle. CDR3 amino acids: CASSRGGADTQYF. In DNA, the CDR3 is TGCGCCAGCAGCCGAGGTGGGGCAGATACGCAGTATTTT.

This clone came up once. This chain uses TRBV4-2 with TRBJ1-2; the D is unclear. The germline V gene has CDR1 LGHNA and CDR2 YNFKEQ. V gave up 0 bases and J gave up 8 bases, with 7 bases separating them. The CDR3 loop spans 12 amino acids. CDR3 DNA sequence: TGTGCCAGCAGCCAAGAGACGAAAGGCTACACCTTC. Translation: CASSQETKGYTF.

V is TRBV13 and J is TRBJ2-2; the match to TRBD2 covers 15 bases. CDR3 size: 18 residues. The trim removed 5 bases at V and 3 bases at J, leaving 7 bases unmatched. Per the germline V gene, CDR1 is PRHDT and CDR2 is FYEKMQ (reference sequence). In DNA, the CDR3 is TGTGCCAGCAGCCCAAGGGGGACTAGCGGGGGGTACACCGGGGAGCTGTTTTTT. It translates to CASSPRGTSGGYTGELFF. Combining the CDR3 with reference TRBV13 and TRBJ2-2 gives the whole variable domain AAGVIQSPRHLIKEKRETATLKCYPIPRHDTVYWYQQGPGQDPQFLISFYEKMQSDKGSIPDRFSAQQFSDYHSELNMSSLELGDSALYFCASSPRGTSGGYTGELFFGEGSRLTVL.

The chain combines TRBV4-1 with TRBJ2-7; D is ambiguous. This CDR3 is 14 amino acids long. V was shortened by 0 bases and J by 3 bases, with 9 bases between the two germline ends. Germline loops: CDR1 MGHRA, CDR2 YSYEKL. The CDR3: CASSQDLTDYEQYF. In DNA, the CDR3 is TGCGCCAGCAGCCAAGACCTAACAGACTACGAGCAGTACTTC.

This clone came up a few times. This chain uses TRBV11-2 with TRBJ1-1, with TRBD1 identical over 7 bases. This CDR3 comprises 12 residues. V was clipped by 1 base and J by 7 bases; unmatched bases: 0. The V gene's germline CDR1 is SGHAT and CDR2 FQNNGV. CDR3 nucleotides: TGTGCCAGCAGCTTAGGACAGGGTGAAGCTTTCTTT. This sequence encodes CASSLGQGEAFF.

The chain employs TRBV5-1 and TRBJ2-3; D gene ambiguous. V lost 4 bases and J 3 bases, leaving 6 bases between the germline ends. Germline assignment: CDR1 SGHRS and CDR2 YFSETQ. This CDR3 comprises 12 residues. The CDR3 nucleotides read TGCGCCAGCAGCCATAGGACAGATACGCAGTATTTT. This gives the protein CASSHRTDTQYF.

This clone has a single count. This chain connects TRBV7-9 to TRBJ2-3; D might be TRBD1 (5 bases). Germline-derived CDR1 and CDR2 are SEHNR and FQNEAQ (reference sequence). V was trimmed by 5 bases and J by 1 base, leaving 16 bases between them. The CDR3 is made up of 16 amino acids. Written as DNA, the CDR3 is TGTGCCAGCAGCCCCACAGCCTGGGGCGGCACAGATACGCAGTATTTT. It specifies CASSPTAWGGTDTQYF.

This chain joins TRBV5-6 and TRBJ2-1; D perhaps matches TRBD1 (6 bases). Trimming removed 4 bases from V and 3 bases from J, with 8 bases in between. Germline values: CDR1 SGHDT, CDR2 YYEEEE. The CDR3 has 13 amino acids. DNA of the CDR3: TGTGCCAGCAGCCCGGACAGCTACAATGAGCAGTTCTTC. Translation: CASSPDSYNEQFF.

This chain links TRBV10-3 with TRBJ2-5, with TRBD2 matching 11 bases. Germline-derived CDR1 and CDR2 are ENHRY and SYGVKD. With V trimmed by 6 bases and J by 2 bases, 5 bases remained unmatched. The CDR3 contains 15 residues. CDR3 sequence reads: CAIRGTSGEQETQYF. CDR3 coding DNA: TGTGCCATCAGGGGGACTAGCGGAGAACAAGAGACCCAGTACTTC.

The chain is built from TRBV5-1 and TRBJ2-1; 10 bases fit TRBD2. With 0 bases clipped from V and 0 bases from J, the junction kept 9 bases outside the gene matches. The CDR3 is 19 amino acids. Germline loops: CDR1 SGHRS, CDR2 YFSETQ. Written as DNA, the CDR3 is TGCGCCAGCAGCTTGGAGGTACTAGCGGGGCCGAACTCCTACAATGAGCAGTTCTTC. Amino acids: CASSLEVLAGPNSYNEQFF.

Only one count was recorded for this clone. CDR3 protein: CASSPWDRVGQYQETQYF. CDR3 coding DNA: TGTGCCAGCAGCCCATGGGACAGGGTCGGACAGTACCAAGAGACCCAGTACTTC. The genes are TRBV14 and TRBJ2-5; 9 bases are shared with TRBD1. With 4 bases clipped from V and 0 bases from J, the junction kept 12 bases outside the gene matches. This CDR3 is built from 18 residues. Germline values: CDR1 SGHDN, CDR2 FVKESK.

The gene calls are TRBV30 and TRBJ1-4, with 10 bases identical to TRBD1. The CDR3 runs 13 residues. Germline V lookup: CDR1 GTSNPN, CDR2 SVGIG (reference sequence). Trimming took 5 bases from V and 7 from J; bases not matched to a gene: 4. The CDR3 sequence: CAWSGTGAEKLFF. CDR3 sequence (DNA): TGTGCCTGGTCAGGGACAGGGGCTGAAAAACTGTTTTTT.

V usage is TRBV13 and J usage is TRBJ2-1; 9 bases are a match to TRBD2. V trimming: 1 base; J trimming: 5 bases; junction bases outside the gene matches: 6. The CDR3 loop spans 16 amino acids. Germline values: CDR1 PRHDT, CDR2 FYEKMQ (reference sequence). The CDR3 nucleotides are TGTGCCAGCAGCTTAGAAAGGCTAGCGGGAAACAATGAGCAGTTCTTC. This gives the protein CASSLERLAGNNEQFF.

V usage is TRBV4-2 and J usage is TRBJ1-2, with 7 positions matching TRBD1. Germline V gives CDR1 LGHNA, CDR2 YNFKEQ. Trimming at V came to 1 base and at J to 2 bases, leaving 1 base not matched to a gene. The CDR3 contains 14 residues. The CDR3 sequence is CASSQGGQNYGYTF. CDR3 coding DNA: TGTGCCAGCAGCCAAGGGGGACAGAACTATGGCTACACCTTC.

The chain has TRBV19 and TRBJ2-1; 14 bases line up with TRBD2. In germline, CDR1 is LNHDA, CDR2 SQIVND (reference sequence). V shed 3 bases, J shed 6 bases, and the junction held 7 bases outside the gene matches. The CDR3 runs 17 residues. The CDR3 sequence is CASSIGGTSGSGNEQFF. CDR3 sequence (DNA): TGTGCCAGTAGTATTGGGGGGACTAGCGGGAGCGGCAATGAGCAGTTCTTC.

The chain uses TRBV6-1 and TRBJ2-2; D remains unclear. Germline assignment: CDR1 MNHNS and CDR2 SASEGT. This CDR3 is 15 amino acids long. V shed 4 bases and J shed 4 bases, with 13 bases lying between them. The CDR3 DNA reads TGTGCCAGCAGTGTGTTTGGCAGCCTCACCGGGGAGCTGTTTTTT. This translates into CASSVFGSLTGELFF.

The chain recombines TRBV19 with TRBJ1-2, with 12 bases lining up with TRBD1. The CDR3 spans 15 residues. Germline loops: CDR1 LNHDA, CDR2 SQIVND (reference sequence). V lost 6 bases and J lost 4; bases outside the gene matches: 6. This chain's CDR3 is CASSRDRGQSYGYTF. The DNA for the CDR3 is TGTGCCAGTAGCCGGGACAGGGGGCAAAGCTATGGCTACACCTTC.